This TCR beta chain was captured in a study of patients and donors after allogeneic stem cell transplantation. The V gene's germline CDR1 is KGHSH and CDR2 LQKENI. The CDR3 loop spans 20 amino acids. V was trimmed by 2 bases and J by 0 bases, leaving 20 bases between them. This clonotype turned up a few times. One entry per CDR3 protein, called by TCRdb with MiXCR from the RT-PCR reads. The data hold about 400,000 distinct CDR3 sequences, with more than 15% observed a single time. This clonotype was sampled from a human donor who was either an allogeneic HSCT recipient or a stem cell or donor lymphocyte infusion donor (not recorded which). It is not recorded whose cells these are; they may come from a transplant donor. Sequencing was carried out using blood, either unsorted or a sorted T cell fraction (not recorded which). The chain employs TRBV18 and TRBJ2-6; D may be TRBD2 (6 bases). Here the CDR3 DNA reads TGTGCCAGCTCACCAATGGTCAGTGTGGGGGGACTCTCTGGGGCCAACGTCCTGACTTTC. This gives the protein CASSPMVSVGGLSGANVLTF.